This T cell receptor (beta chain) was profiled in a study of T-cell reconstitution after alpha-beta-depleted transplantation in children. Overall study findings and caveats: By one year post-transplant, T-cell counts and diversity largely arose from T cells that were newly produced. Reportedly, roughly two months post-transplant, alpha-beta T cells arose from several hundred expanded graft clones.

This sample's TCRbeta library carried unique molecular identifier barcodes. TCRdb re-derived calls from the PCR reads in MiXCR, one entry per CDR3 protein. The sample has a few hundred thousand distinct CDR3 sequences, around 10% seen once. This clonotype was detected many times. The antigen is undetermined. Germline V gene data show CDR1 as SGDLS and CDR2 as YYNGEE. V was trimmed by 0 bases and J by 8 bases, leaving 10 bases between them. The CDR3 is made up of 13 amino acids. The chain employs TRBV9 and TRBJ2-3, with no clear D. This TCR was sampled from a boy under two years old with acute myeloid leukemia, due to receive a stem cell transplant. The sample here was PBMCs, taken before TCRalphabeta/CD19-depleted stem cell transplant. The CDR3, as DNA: TGTGCCAGCAGCGTAGGTCAACTGGCTACGCAGTATTTT. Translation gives CASSVGQLATQYF.